A single sample is the source of the 24 T cell receptor beta chains below, sequenced in a study of T-cell memory formation after mild COVID-19. TCRdb independently ran MiXCR on the 5' RACE reads; one entry per CDR3 protein. The data contain 350,000 or so distinct CDR3 sequences, around 21% of them seen just once; the ten biggest clones take up roughly an eighth. Sequenced sample: PBMCs or a T cell subset sorted from them (not recorded which). The receptors derive from an adult woman who had mild COVID-19 (a few samples of this study predate the infection). Cell type and time point are not known.

This clonotype was observed a few times. The chain employs TRBV24-1 and TRBJ2-7; TRBD1 is a possible D gene (6 bases). CDR3 length: 15 residues. Germline values: CDR1 KGHDR, CDR2 SFDVKD. The V gene lost 3 bases and the J gene lost 3 bases, with 14 bases spanning the gap. In nucleotides, the CDR3 is TGTGCCACCAGTGATAGGGGCAGGGGCCACTACGAGCAGTACTTC. It is translated as CATSDRGRGHYEQYF.

This rearrangement joins TRBV6-5 to TRBJ1-2; 12 positions agree with TRBD1. The V gene's germline CDR1 is MNHEY and CDR2 SVGAGI. This CDR3 is 15 amino acids long. Trimming at V came to 2 bases and at J to 8 bases, leaving 6 bases not matched to a gene. For the CDR3, the DNA is TGTGCCAGCAGTTACACGGGGACAGGGGGCTTAGGCTACACCTTC. Translated, it gives CASSYTGTGGLGYTF.

This clonotype was observed a few times. This chain connects TRBV27 to TRBJ2-1; weak D call: TRBD1 (6 bases). Germline V gene data show CDR1 as MNHEY and CDR2 as SMNVEV (reference sequence). The CDR3 runs to 19 residues. V was clipped by 2 bases and J by 0 bases, with 20 bases between them. The CDR3 sequence: CASSLGPYPGTRSYNEQFF. As DNA, the CDR3 is TGTGCCAGCAGTTTAGGCCCCTACCCCGGGACACGCTCCTACAATGAGCAGTTCTTC.

The chain recombines TRBV2 with TRBJ1-1, with D possibly being TRBD1 (5 bases). Trimming cost V 2 bases and J 7 bases, with 11 bases left between them. Germline CDR1 reads SNHLY; CDR2 reads FYNNEI. The CDR3 has 13 residues. This chain's CDR3 is CASSEYPGGEAFF. The CDR3 DNA is TGTGCCAGCAGTGAATACCCTGGGGGTGAAGCTTTCTTT.

The chain is built from TRBV7-9 and TRBJ1-1, with D hard to call. With 2 bases removed from V and 8 bases from J, the gap between germline ends came to 9 bases. This CDR3 spans 12 amino acids. The germline CDR1 and CDR2 sequences are SEHNR and FQNEAQ (reference sequence). The CDR3 DNA reads TGTGCCAGCAGCTTATTGATAGGGGAAGCTTTCTTT. Protein: CASSLLIGEAFF. The variable domain in full, completed from reference TRBV7-9 and TRBJ1-1, reads DTGVSQNPRHKITKRGQNVTFRCDPISEHNRLYWYRQTLGQGPEFLTYFQNEAQLEKSRLLSDRFSAERPKGSFSTLEIQRTEQGDSAMYLCASSLLIGEAFFGQGTRLTVV.

In its sample, this clonotype was seen a few times. This rearrangement joins TRBV24-1 to TRBJ2-7; TRBD1 matches 8 bases. Germline CDR1 KGHDR, CDR2 SFDVKD. There are 16 residues in the CDR3. Trimming cost V 2 bases and J 0 bases; bases outside gene matches: 5. DNA for the CDR3: TGTGCCACCAGTGATTACGGACAGGGAAGCTCCTACGAGCAGTACTTC. This translates into CATSDYGQGSSYEQYF.

The chain employs TRBV6-2 or TRBV6-3 and TRBJ2-1, with 15 nucleotides matching TRBD2. The CDR3 extends over 15 amino acids. CDR1 and CDR2 (germline): MNHEY, SVGEGT. Trimming cost V 2 bases and J 13 bases; bases outside gene matches: 6. CDR3 nucleotide sequence: TGTGCCAGCAGTTACCCCGGACTAGCGGGAGGGAGACAGTTCTTC. This codes for CASSYPGLAGGRQFF.

The chain combines TRBV18 with TRBJ2-1; 9 nucleotides line up with TRBD1. CDR1 and CDR2 (germline): KGHSH, LQKENI. V shed 0 bases and J 1 base; nucleotides not matched to a gene: 1. The CDR3 is made up of 16 amino acids. CDR3 residues: CASSPPQGASYNEQFF. The CDR3 DNA reads as TGTGCCAGCTCACCACCACAGGGGGCATCCTACAATGAGCAGTTCTTC.

This clonotype was seen a handful of times. The genes are TRBV9 and TRBJ2-1; 10 bases align to TRBD2. The CDR3 runs to 16 residues. Germline V gives CDR1 SGDLS, CDR2 YYNGEE. Trimming removed 3 bases from V and 8 bases from J; junction bases left unmatched: 11. The CDR3 sequence: CASSAIAGGLSDEQFF. As DNA, the CDR3 is TGTGCCAGCAGCGCTATAGCGGGGGGTCTTAGTGATGAGCAGTTCTTC.

This chain connects TRBV7-6 to TRBJ2-5; 14 nucleotides line up with TRBD2. V trimming: 5 bases; J trimming: 4 bases; junction bases outside the gene matches: 6. Germline V CDR1 and CDR2: SGHVS, FNYEAQ. The CDR3 contains 16 residues. The CDR3 bases are TGTGCCAGCAGCCTCGGGACTAGCGGGAGTCCAGAGACCCAGTACTTC. Its protein product is CASSLGTSGSPETQYF.

In its sample, this clonotype was seen a few times. The chain is built from TRBV18 and TRBJ1-1; D gene unclear. V gave up 2 bases and J gave up 5 bases, with 21 bases separating them. Germline loops: CDR1 KGHSH, CDR2 LQKENI. The CDR3 sequence is 17 residues long. The CDR3 here is CASSPSVVRGAGTEAFF. DNA for the CDR3: TGTGCCAGCTCACCATCCGTAGTTCGGGGTGCGGGAACTGAAGCTTTCTTT.

This clonotype has a handful of counts. The chain joins TRBV10-3 to TRBJ1-1, with D maybe TRBD1 (6 bases). The CDR3 length is 13 residues. V was pared by 7 bases and J by 1 base, with 10 bases between. CDR1 and CDR2 from the germline V gene are ENHRY and SYGVKD. The CDR3 spells CAITGQQNTEAFF. For the CDR3, the DNA is TGTGCCATCACCGGACAGCAGAACACTGAAGCTTTCTTT.

This sequence joins TRBV28 and TRBJ2-4, with D possibly TRBD1 on 6 matching bases. Germline V CDR1 and CDR2: MDHEN, SYDVKM. The CDR3 is 17 residues long. V lost 5 bases and J lost 0, with 17 bases in between. The CDR3, as DNA: TGTGCCAGCAGTCCCCCCCCATCAGGGGTAGCCAAAAACATTCAGTACTTC. Translating gives CASSPPPSGVAKNIQYF.

This rearrangement joins TRBV6-4 to TRBJ1-2; 9 nucleotides line up with TRBD1. CDR1 is MRHNA, CDR2 SNTAGT, per germline. There are 16 residues in the CDR3. The ends lost 4 bases at V and 4 bases at J; junction bases unmatched: 10. The CDR3, as DNA: TGTGCCAGCAGTGCCCACCTCCAGGACAGGGGCTATGGCTACACCTTC. Translating it yields CASSAHLQDRGYGYTF.

This sequence joins TRBV2 and TRBJ1-6, with D perhaps TRBD1 (5 bases). This CDR3 spans 13 amino acids. Germline CDR1 reads SNHLY; CDR2 reads FYNNEI. Trimming cost V 6 bases and J 10 bases, with 13 bases left between them. Here the CDR3 reads CASRVERDSPLHF. The CDR3, as DNA: TGTGCCAGCAGGGTAGAACGGGACTCACCCCTCCACTTT.

The chain combines TRBV12-3 or TRBV12-4 with TRBJ1-2, with TRBD1 matching over 10 bases. CDR3 size: 13 residues. The trim removed 5 bases at V and 5 bases at J, leaving 2 bases unmatched. CDR3 sequence: CASSTDRGYGYTF. The CDR3 DNA follows: TGTGCCAGCAGTACGGACAGGGGGTATGGCTACACCTTC.

CDR3 nucleotides: TGTGCCAGCAGCTCCCCGCCTGCGGGGGGGACGTACGAGCAGTACTTC. This gives the protein CASSSPPAGGTYEQYF. The genes are TRBV7-6 and TRBJ2-7; 9 nucleotides match TRBD2. The V gene's germline CDR1 is SGHVS and CDR2 FNYEAQ. V was clipped by 4 bases and J by 4 bases; unmatched bases: 11. The CDR3 covers 16 residues. Looking up the rest from reference TRBV7-6 and TRBJ2-7 gives the full variable domain: GAGVSQSPRYKVTKRGQDVALRCDPISGHVSLYWYRQALGQGPEFLTYFNYEAQQDKSGLPNDRFSAERPEGSISTLTIQRTEQRDSAMYRCASSSPPAGGTYEQYFGPGTRLTVT.

The chain is built from TRBV24-1 and TRBJ2-7, with a possible D match to TRBD1 (6 bases). CDR3 length: 18 residues. The V end lost 0 bases, the J end lost 0 bases, and 17 bases lay between the germline ends. Germline V CDR1 and CDR2: KGHDR, SFDVKD. CDR3 bases: TGTGCCACCAGTGATTTGATTCGGGACAACATTATCTCCTACGAGCAGTACTTC. Residues: CATSDLIRDNIISYEQYF.

This clonotype occurred a few times. J is TRBJ2-7 and V is TRBV18; 8 bases match TRBD1. The CDR3 runs to 16 residues. The V segment lost 1 base and the J segment 1 base; nucleotides outside the gene matches: 6. Germline V gene data show CDR1 as KGHSH and CDR2 as LQKENI. CDR3 coding DNA: TGTGCCAGCTCACCACTTCCACAGGGGGGTTCCTACGAGCAGTACTTC. Its protein product is CASSPLPQGGSYEQYF. Supplemented by reference TRBV18 and TRBJ2-7, the full variable domain reads NAGVMQNPRHLVRRRGQEARLRCSPMKGHSHVYWYRQLPEEGLKFMVYLQKENIIDESGMPKERFSAEFPKEGPSILRIQQVVRGDSAAYFCASSPLPQGGSYEQYFGPGTRLTVT.

This clonotype was seen many times. The chain employs TRBV3-1 and TRBJ1-2; no clear D gene. Germline V gene data show CDR1 as LGHDT and CDR2 as YNNKEL (reference sequence). The CDR3 is 13 amino acids. V lost 0 bases, J lost 8 bases, and 10 bases lay in between. CDR3 nucleotides: TGTGCCAGCAGCCAAGAACGGCTGGGGGGCTACACCTTC. Amino acid sequence: CASSQERLGGYTF.

This clonotype was seen more than once but under ten times. The rearrangement joins TRBV20-1 to TRBJ1-1; maybe TRBD1 (6 bases). The CDR3 consists of 15 residues. The germline CDR1 and CDR2 sequences are DFQATT and SNEGSKA (reference sequence). Between the trimmed V and J ends, which lost 6 bases and 4 bases, there was a span of 21 bases. The CDR3 DNA sequence: TGCAGTGCCAGCCCCAGACAAGAGGGGGGCACTGAAGCTTTCTTT. Residues: CSASPRQEGGTEAFF.

The rearrangement links TRBV12-3 or TRBV12-4 to TRBJ2-5; 12 bases line up with TRBD2. Trimming took 6 bases from V and 5 from J; bases not matched to a gene: 4. The CDR3 has 14 residues. CDR3 in DNA: TGTGCCAGCAGCATGGGGACTAGCGGGGAGACCCAGTACTTC. The encoded protein is CASSMGTSGETQYF.

The chain uses TRBV20-1 and TRBJ1-1; D is uncertain. The CDR3 has 14 residues. V was shortened by 2 bases and J by 1 base, with 11 bases between the two germline ends. The germline V gene encodes CDR1 DFQATT and CDR2 SNEGSKA (reference sequence). CDR3 sequence (DNA): TGCAGTGCTAGAACGACAATCTCGAACACTGAAGCTTTCTTT. Encoded protein: CSARTTISNTEAFF.

This clonotype has a handful of counts. The J gene is TRBJ2-1, the V gene TRBV7-9, with TRBD2 matching 9 bases. The CDR3 length is 14 residues. From germline, CDR1 is SEHNR and CDR2 FQNEAQ (reference sequence). Trimming removed 7 bases from V and 8 bases from J; junction bases left unmatched: 9. The CDR3 here is CASTDSGSQHEQFF. The DNA of the CDR3 is TGTGCCAGCACCGATAGCGGGAGTCAGCATGAGCAGTTCTTC.